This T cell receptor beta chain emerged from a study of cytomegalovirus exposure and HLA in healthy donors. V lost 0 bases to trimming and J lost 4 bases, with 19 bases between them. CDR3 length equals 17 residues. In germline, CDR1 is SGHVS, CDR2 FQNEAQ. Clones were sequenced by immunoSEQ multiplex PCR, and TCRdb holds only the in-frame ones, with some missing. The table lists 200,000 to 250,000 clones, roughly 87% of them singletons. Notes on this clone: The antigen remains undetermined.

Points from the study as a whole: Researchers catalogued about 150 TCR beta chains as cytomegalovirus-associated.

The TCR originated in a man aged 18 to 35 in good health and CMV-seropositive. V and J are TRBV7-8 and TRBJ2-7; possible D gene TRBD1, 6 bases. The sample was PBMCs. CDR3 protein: CASSLASSLGRGYEQYF. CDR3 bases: TGTGCCAGCAGCTTAGCGAGTTCGTTGGGCAGGGGATACGAGCAGTACTTC.